Shown below are 2 T cell receptor beta chains from a single sample sequenced in a study of T cells in Graves' hyperthyroidism and ophthalmopathy. There were TCR beta CDR3 regions amplified from RNA transcripts. In the first-round RT-PCR of the TCR CDR3, the HTBI primer set was used. TCRdb re-derived calls from the multiplex PCR reads in MiXCR, one entry per CDR3 protein. The sample contains fewer than 750,000 distinct CDR3 sequences, approximately 15% of which appear only once. The sequencing sample was made of blood. These receptors came from a woman aged 40 to 49 with Graves' ophthalmopathy.

The sample holds many counts of this clonotype. The rearrangement uses TRBV7-2 and TRBJ2-5; D perhaps matches TRBD1 (5 bases). There are 15 residues in the CDR3. Germline V gene lookup returns CDR1 SGHTA and CDR2 FQGNSA. Trimming stripped 7 bases from V and 5 bases from J, with 20 bases between. DNA for the CDR3: TGTGCCAGCACAAGGGTAGGCCCCAGGGTGGAGACCCAGTACTTC. Residues: CASTRVGPRVETQYF.

This clonotype has at least ten counts. The rearrangement links TRBV5-1 to TRBJ2-5, with 9 bases fitting TRBD2. The CDR3 contains 13 residues. V shed 5 bases and J 5 bases; nucleotides not matched to a gene: 4. CDR1 is SGHRS, CDR2 YFSETQ, per germline. This chain's CDR3 is CASSSGSGETQYF. The CDR3 nucleotides read TGCGCCAGCAGTAGCGGGAGTGGGGAGACCCAGTACTTC. The complete variable domain, with remaining parts taken from reference TRBV5-1 and TRBJ2-5, reads KAGVTQTPRYLIKTRGQQVTLSCSPISGHRSVSWYQQTPGQGLQFLFEYFSETQRNKGNFPGRFSGRQFSNSRSEMNVSTLELGDSALYLCASSSGSGETQYFGPGTRLLVL.